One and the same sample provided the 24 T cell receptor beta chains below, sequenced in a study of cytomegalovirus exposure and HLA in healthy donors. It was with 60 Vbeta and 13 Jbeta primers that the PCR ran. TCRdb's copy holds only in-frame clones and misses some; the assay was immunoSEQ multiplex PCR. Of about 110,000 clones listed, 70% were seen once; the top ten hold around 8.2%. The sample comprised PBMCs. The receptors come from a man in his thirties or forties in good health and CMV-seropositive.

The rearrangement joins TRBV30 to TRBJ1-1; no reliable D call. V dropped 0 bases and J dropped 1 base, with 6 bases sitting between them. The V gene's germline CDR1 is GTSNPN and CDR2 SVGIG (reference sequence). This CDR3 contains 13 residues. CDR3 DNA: TGTGCCTGGAGTGTACTTGCGAACACTGAAGCTTTCTTT. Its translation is CAWSVLANTEAFF.

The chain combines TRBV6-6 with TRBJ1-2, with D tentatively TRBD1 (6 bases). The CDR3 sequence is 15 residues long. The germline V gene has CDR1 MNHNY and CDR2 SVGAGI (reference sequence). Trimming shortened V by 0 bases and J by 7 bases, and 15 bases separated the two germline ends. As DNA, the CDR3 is TGTGCCAGCAGTTACTCCATACAGGGCGTCCCTGGCTACACCTTC. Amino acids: CASSYSIQGVPGYTF.

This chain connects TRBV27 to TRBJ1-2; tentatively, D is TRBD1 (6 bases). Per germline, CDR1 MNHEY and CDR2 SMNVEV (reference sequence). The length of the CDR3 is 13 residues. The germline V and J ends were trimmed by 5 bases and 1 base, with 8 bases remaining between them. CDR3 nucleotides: TGTGCCAGCAGTATACAGGGTAACTATGGCTACACCTTC. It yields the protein CASSIQGNYGYTF.

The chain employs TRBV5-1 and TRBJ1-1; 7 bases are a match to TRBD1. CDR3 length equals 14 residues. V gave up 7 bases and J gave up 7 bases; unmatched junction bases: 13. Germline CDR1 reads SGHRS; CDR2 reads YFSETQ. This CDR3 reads CASSYEGARFEAFF. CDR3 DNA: TGCGCCAGCTCCTATGAGGGGGCTAGGTTTGAAGCTTTCTTT.

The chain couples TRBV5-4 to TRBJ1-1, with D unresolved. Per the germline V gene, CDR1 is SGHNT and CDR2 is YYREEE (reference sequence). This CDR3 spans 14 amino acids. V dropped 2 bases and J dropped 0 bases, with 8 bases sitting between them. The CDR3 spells CASSFGHLNTEAFF. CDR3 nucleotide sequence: TGTGCCAGCAGCTTCGGTCACTTGAACACTGAAGCTTTCTTT.

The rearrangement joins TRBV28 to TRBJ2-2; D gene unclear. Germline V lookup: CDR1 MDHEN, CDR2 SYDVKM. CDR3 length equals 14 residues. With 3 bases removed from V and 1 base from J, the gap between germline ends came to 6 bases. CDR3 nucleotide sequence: TGTGCCAGCAGTTTTTTTCAGAACACCGGGGAGCTGTTTTTT. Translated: CASSFFQNTGELFF.

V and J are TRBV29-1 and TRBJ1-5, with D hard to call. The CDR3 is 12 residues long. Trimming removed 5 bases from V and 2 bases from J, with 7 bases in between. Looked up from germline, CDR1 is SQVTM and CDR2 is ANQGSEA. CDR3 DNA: TGCAGCGTTTTGGCGGGCAATCAGCCCCAGCATTTT. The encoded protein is CSVLAGNQPQHF.

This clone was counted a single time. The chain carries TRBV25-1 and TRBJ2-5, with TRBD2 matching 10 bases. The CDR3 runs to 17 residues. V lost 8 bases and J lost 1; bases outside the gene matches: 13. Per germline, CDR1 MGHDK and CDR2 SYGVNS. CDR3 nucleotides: TGTGCCAGCTCCCCCCCAGGCAAGCGGGGGGGCCAAGAGACCCAGTACTTC. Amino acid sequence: CASSPPGKRGGQETQYF.

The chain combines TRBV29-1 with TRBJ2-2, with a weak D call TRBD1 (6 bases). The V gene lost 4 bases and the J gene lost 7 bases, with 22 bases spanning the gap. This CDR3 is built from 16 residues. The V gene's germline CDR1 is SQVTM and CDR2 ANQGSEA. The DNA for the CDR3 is TGCAGCGTTGCCTCAAGGGCAGGGGAATTCATCGGGGAGCTGTTTTTT. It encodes CSVASRAGEFIGELFF.

The CDR3 is CASSIPPGQGAYEQYV. In DNA, the CDR3 is TGTGCCAGCAGCATACCACCGGGACAGGGCGCCTACGAGCAGTACGTC. The rearrangement joins TRBV28 to TRBJ2-7; 9 bases align to TRBD1. The CDR3 is 16 amino acids. Germline V gene data show CDR1 as MDHEN and CDR2 as SYDVKM. V lost 6 bases and J lost 2; bases outside the gene matches: 11.

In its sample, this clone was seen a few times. CDR3 protein: CASSPVLAGRETQYF. DNA of the CDR3: TGTGCCAGCTCACCAGTGCTAGCGGGGAGGGAGACCCAGTACTTC. The chain employs TRBV18 and TRBJ2-5, with 9 nucleotides matching TRBD2. With 2 bases clipped from V and 5 bases from J, the junction kept 6 bases outside the gene matches. This CDR3 comprises 15 residues. CDR1 is KGHSH and CDR2 is LQKENI in the germline V gene.

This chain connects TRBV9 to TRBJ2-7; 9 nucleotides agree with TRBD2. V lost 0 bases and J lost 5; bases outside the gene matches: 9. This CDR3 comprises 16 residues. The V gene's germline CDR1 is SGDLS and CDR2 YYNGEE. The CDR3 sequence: CASSVVPGLATDEQYV. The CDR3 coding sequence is TGTGCCAGCAGCGTAGTTCCAGGACTAGCGACAGACGAGCAGTACGTC.

The CDR3 DNA is TGTGCCAGCAGCCCGCAAACAGGGGTTCGAGAAAAACTGTTTTTT. It yields the protein CASSPQTGVREKLFF. The V gene is TRBV7-2, the J gene TRBJ1-4, with 7 bases identical to TRBD1. There are 15 residues in the CDR3. Germline CDR1 and CDR2: SGHTA and FQGNSA. The V gene end was trimmed by 5 bases and the J gene end by 8 bases; junction bases not matched to a gene: 11.

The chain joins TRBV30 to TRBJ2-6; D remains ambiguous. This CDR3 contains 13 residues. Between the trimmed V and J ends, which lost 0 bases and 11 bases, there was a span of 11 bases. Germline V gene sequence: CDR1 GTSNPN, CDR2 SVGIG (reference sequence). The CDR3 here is CAWSVSLLDVLTF. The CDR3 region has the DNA TGTGCCTGGAGTGTATCGCTCTTAGACGTCCTGACTTTC.

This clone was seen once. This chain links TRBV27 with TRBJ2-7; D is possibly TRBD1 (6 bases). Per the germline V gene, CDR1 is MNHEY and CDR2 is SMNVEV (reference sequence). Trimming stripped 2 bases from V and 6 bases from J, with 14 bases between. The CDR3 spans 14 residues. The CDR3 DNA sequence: TGTGCCAGCAGTTTAGGACAGAAGGTGGCCGAGCAGTACTTC. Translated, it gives CASSLGQKVAEQYF.

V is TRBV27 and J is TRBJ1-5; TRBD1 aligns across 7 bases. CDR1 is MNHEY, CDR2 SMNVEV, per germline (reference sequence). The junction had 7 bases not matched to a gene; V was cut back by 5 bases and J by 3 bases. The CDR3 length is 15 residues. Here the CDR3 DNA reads TGTGCCAGCAGTCCTAGGACAGGCACCAATCAGCCCCAGCATTTT. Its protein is CASSPRTGTNQPQHF.

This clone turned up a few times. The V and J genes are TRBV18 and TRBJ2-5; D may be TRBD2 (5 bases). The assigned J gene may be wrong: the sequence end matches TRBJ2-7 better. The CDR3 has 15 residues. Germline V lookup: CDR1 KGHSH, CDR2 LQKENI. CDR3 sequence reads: CASSPLAISSYEQYF. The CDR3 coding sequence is TGTGCCAGCTCACCACTAGCGATTAGCTCCTACGAGCAGTACTTC.

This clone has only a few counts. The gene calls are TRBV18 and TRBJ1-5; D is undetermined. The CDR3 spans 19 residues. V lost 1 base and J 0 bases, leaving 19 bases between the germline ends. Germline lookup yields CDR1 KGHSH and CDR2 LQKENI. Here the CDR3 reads CASSPLLENLPNSNQPQHF. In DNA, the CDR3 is TGTGCCAGCTCACCACTTTTAGAGAATCTGCCGAATAGCAATCAGCCCCAGCATTTT.

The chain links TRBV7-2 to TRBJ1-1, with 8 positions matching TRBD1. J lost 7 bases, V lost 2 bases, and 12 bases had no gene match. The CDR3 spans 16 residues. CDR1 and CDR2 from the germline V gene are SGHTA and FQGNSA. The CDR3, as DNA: TGTGCCAGCAGCTTAAGGCAGGGGGCCCTGAGTAGTGAAGCTTTCTTT. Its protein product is CASSLRQGALSSEAFF.

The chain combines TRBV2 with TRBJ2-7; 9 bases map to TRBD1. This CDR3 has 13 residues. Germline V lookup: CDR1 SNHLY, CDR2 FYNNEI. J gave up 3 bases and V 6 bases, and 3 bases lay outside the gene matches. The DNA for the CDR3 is TGTGCCAGCAGCCCGGACAGGGGCTACGAGCAGTACTTC. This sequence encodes CASSPDRGYEQYF.

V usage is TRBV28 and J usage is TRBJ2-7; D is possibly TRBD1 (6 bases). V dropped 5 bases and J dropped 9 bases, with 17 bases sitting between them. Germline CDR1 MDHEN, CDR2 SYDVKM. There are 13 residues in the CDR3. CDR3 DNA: TGTGCCAGCAGTCAGACAGGCAAGAGGGGGCAGTACTTC. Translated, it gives CASSQTGKRGQYF. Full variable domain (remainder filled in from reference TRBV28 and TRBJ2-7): DVKVTQSSRYLVKRTGEKVFLECVQDMDHENMFWYRQDPGLGLRLIYFSYDVKMKEKGDIPEGYSVSREKKERFSLILESASTNQTSMYLCASSQTGKRGQYFGPGTRLTVT.

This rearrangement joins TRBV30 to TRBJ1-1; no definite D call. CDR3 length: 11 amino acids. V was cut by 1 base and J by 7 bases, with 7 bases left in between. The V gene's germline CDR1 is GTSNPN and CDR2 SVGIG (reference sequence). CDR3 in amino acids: CAWSGRGEAFF. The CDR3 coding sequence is TGTGCCTGGAGTGGACGGGGTGAAGCTTTCTTT.

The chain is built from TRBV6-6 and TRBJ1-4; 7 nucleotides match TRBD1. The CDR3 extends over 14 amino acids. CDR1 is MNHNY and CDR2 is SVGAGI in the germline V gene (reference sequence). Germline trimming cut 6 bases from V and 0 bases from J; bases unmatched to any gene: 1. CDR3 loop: CASSGTATNEKLFF. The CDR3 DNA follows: TGTGCCAGCAGCGGGACAGCAACTAATGAAAAACTGTTTTTT.

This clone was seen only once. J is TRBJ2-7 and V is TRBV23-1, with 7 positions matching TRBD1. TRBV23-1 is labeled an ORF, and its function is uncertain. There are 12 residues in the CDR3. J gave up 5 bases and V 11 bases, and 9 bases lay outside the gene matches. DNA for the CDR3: TGCGCCCGTGGGACAGACGGAAACGAGCAGTACTTC. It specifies CARGTDGNEQYF.